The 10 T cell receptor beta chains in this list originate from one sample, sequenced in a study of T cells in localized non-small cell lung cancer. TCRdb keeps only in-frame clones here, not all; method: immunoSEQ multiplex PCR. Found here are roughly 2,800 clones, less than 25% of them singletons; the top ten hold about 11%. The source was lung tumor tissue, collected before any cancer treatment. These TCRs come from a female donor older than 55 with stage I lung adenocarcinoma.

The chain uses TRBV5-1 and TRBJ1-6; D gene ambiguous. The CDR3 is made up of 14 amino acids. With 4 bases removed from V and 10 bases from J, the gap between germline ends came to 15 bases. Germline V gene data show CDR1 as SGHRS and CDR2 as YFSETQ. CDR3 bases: TGCGCCAGCAGCACGGGCCTGGGAGACTCACCCCTCCACTTT. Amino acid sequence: CASSTGLGDSPLHF.

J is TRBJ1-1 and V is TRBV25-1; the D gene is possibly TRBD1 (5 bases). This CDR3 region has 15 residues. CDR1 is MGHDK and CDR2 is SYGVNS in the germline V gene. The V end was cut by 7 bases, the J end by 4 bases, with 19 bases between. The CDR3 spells CASTNRGSGSTEAFF. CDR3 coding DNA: TGTGCCAGCACAAATAGGGGTTCTGGCAGCACTGAAGCTTTCTTT.

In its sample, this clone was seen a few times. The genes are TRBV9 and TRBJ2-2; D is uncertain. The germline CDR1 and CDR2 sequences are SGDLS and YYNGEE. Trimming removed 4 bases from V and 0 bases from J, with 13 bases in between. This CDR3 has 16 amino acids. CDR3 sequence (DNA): TGTGCCAGCAGCCCAGGAGTGGTTTCGAACACCGGGGAGCTGTTTTTT. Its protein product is CASSPGVVSNTGELFF.

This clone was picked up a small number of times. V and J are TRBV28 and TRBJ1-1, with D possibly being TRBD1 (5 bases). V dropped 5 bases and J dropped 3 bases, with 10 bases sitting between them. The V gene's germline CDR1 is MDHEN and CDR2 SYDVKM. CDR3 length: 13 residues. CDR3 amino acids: CASSLGQHTEAFF. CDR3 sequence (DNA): TGTGCCAGCAGTCTGGGGCAGCACACTGAAGCTTTCTTT.

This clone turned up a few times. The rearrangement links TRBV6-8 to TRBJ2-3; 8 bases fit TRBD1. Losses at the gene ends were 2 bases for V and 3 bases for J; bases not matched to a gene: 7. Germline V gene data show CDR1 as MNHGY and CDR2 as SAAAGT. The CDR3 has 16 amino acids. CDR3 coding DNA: TGTGCCAGCAGTTACCGTGGACAGGGCGCAACAGATACGCAGTATTTT. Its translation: CASSYRGQGATDTQYF.

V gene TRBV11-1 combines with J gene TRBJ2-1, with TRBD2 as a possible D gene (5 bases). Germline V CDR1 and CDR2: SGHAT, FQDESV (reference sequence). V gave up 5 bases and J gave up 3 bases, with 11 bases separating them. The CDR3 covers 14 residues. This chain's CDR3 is CASSLWTDYNEQFF. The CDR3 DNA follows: TGTGCCAGCAGCCTATGGACTGACTACAATGAGCAGTTCTTC.

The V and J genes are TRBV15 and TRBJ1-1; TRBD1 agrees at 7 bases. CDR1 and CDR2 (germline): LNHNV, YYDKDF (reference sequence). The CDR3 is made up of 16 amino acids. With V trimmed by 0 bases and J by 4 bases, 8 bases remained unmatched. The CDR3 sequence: CATSRDQGAGGTEAFF. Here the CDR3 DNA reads TGTGCCACCAGCAGAGATCAAGGGGCAGGGGGCACTGAAGCTTTCTTT.

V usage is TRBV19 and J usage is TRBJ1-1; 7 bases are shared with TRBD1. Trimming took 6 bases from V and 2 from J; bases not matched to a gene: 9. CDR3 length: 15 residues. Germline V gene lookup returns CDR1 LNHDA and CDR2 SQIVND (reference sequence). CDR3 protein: CASRRRDSLNTEAFF. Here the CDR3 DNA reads TGTGCCAGTAGGCGCCGGGACAGCCTTAACACTGAAGCTTTCTTT.

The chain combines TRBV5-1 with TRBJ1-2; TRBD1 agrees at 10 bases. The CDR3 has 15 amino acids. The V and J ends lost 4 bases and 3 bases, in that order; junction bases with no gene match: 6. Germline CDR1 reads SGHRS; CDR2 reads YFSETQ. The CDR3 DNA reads TGCGCCAGCAGCCACACCGGACAGGGGGACTATGGCTACACCTTC. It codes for CASSHTGQGDYGYTF.

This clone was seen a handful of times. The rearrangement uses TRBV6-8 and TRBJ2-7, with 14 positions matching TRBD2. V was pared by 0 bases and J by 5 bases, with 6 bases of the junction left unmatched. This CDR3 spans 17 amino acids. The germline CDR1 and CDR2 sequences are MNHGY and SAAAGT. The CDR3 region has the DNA TGTGCCAGCAGTTACTCGGGACTAGCGGGAGAAGGGGACGAGCAGTACTTC. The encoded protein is CASSYSGLAGEGDEQYF.